This TCR beta chain derives from a study of T cell changes during pregnancy in multiple sclerosis. TCRdb keeps only in-frame clones here, not all; method: immunoSEQ multiplex PCR. The profile shows under 35,000 clones, 85% to 90% of them singletons. The CDR3 contains 17 residues. Trimming stripped 3 bases from V and 4 bases from J, with 21 bases between. The germline V gene has CDR1 PRHDT and CDR2 FYEKMQ (reference sequence). The sequence derives from a female donor with multiple sclerosis, enrolled in a pregnancy study. The material sequenced was CD8+ T cells from peripheral blood mononuclear cells, taken before pregnancy. The rearrangement uses TRBV13 and TRBJ1-1; D gene ambiguous. As DNA, the CDR3 is TGTGCCAGCAGCTTTGAACCCGCCGTGTCGGGAAGCACTGAAGCTTTCTTT. Amino acid sequence: CASSFEPAVSGSTEAFF.